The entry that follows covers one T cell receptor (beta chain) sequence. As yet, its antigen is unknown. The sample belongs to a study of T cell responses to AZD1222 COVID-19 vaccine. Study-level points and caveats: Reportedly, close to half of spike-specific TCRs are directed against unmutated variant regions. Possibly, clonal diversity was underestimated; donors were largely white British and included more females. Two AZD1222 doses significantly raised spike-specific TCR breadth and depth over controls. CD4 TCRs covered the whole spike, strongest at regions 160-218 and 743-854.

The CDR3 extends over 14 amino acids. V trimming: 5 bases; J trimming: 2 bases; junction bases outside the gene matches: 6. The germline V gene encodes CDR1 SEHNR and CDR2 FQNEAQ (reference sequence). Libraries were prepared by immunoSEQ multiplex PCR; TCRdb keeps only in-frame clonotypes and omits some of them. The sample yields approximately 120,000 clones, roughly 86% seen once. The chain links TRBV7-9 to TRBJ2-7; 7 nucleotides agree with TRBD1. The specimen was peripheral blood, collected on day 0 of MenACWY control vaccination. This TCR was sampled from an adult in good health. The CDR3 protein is CASSVGDSAYEQYF. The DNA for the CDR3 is TGTGCCAGCAGCGTAGGGGACAGCGCCTACGAGCAGTACTTC.